These 18 T cell receptor beta chains share one sample of origin, sequenced in a study of OX40 agonist ivuxolimab in advanced cancers. Assay: immunoSEQ multiplex PCR; the TCRdb copy retains only in-frame clones and omits some. The sample shows about 86,000 clones, around 90% of them seen only once. The sequences come from CD4+ or CD8+ T cells sorted from blood, collected in a trial of the OX40 agonist ivuxolimab. The receptors come from an adult with an advanced solid tumor such as melanoma, head and neck, liver or kidney cancer.

This clone has only one observation. The V gene is TRBV11-3, the J gene TRBJ1-2; D uncertain. V was shortened by 0 bases and J by 4 bases, with 9 bases between the two germline ends. CDR3 length equals 14 residues. Germline lookup yields CDR1 SGHNT and CDR2 YENEEA. This chain's CDR3 is CASSLEPGIYGYTF. The DNA for the CDR3 is TGTGCCAGCAGCTTAGAACCAGGAATCTATGGCTACACCTTC.

The rearrangement uses TRBV6-6 and TRBJ1-3; D ambiguous. Germline CDR1 and CDR2: MNHNY and SVGAGI (reference sequence). The CDR3 runs 16 residues. The V end lost 1 base, the J end lost 0 bases, and 10 bases lay between the germline ends. CDR3 sequence reads: CASSYLSLRSGNTIYF. The DNA of the CDR3 is TGTGCCAGCAGTTACTTATCCCTCCGCTCTGGAAACACCATATATTTT.

The chain carries TRBV27 and TRBJ2-2; no firm D call. Deletions cut 4 bases from V and 4 bases from J, with 7 bases between. This CDR3 has 13 amino acids. CDR1 and CDR2 (germline): MNHEY, SMNVEV (reference sequence). The CDR3 nucleotides read TGTGCCAGCAGTTCTGCCTTCACCGGGGAGCTGTTTTTT. Protein product: CASSSAFTGELFF.

On this clone: At one boundary the junction diverges from the germline segment, which might be a read error. The V call is TRBV7-7, the J call TRBJ2-7; D might be TRBD1 or TRBD2, each matching 5 bases. Germline CDR1 is SSHAT and CDR2 is FNYEAQ (reference sequence). This CDR3 spans 13 amino acids. CDR3 residues: CASSLVLGEEQYF. CDR3 bases: TGTGCTAGCAGCTTAGTTCTAGGGGAGGAGCAGTACTTC.

The rearrangement uses TRBV7-3 and TRBJ2-3; 10 bases line up with TRBD2. Trimming cost V 5 bases and J 0 bases; bases outside gene matches: 11. This CDR3 is built from 18 residues. CDR1 and CDR2 from the germline V gene are SGHTA and FQGTGA. In DNA form, the CDR3 reads TGTGCCAGCAGCCCCGCTGGACTAGCGGTTTCTAGCACAGATACGCAGTATTTT. Translation gives CASSPAGLAVSSTDTQYF.

V usage is TRBV7-3 and J usage is TRBJ2-7; 7 bases agree with TRBD1. The length of the CDR3 is 14 residues. After removal of 2 bases from V and 0 bases from J, the junction contained 1 base not matched to a gene. The germline gives CDR1 SGHTA, CDR2 FQGTGA. The CDR3, as DNA: TGTGCCAGCAGCTTAGCAGGGGGCTCCTACGAGCAGTACTTC. Its translation: CASSLAGGSYEQYF.

The table lists this clone with a count of one. V and J are TRBV30 and TRBJ2-7; D not certain. The germline V and J ends were trimmed by 8 bases and 5 bases, with 10 bases remaining between them. Germline loops: CDR1 GTSNPN, CDR2 SVGIG (reference sequence). The CDR3 sequence is 10 residues long. This CDR3 is CAGEGDEQYF. For the CDR3, the DNA is TGTGCCGGGGAAGGAGACGAGCAGTACTTC.

This clone was picked up one time. The gene calls are TRBV7-2 and TRBJ2-3, with D unresolved. The V and J ends lost 5 bases and 8 bases respectively, with 8 bases between them. This CDR3 contains 11 residues. Germline V CDR1 and CDR2: SGHTA, FQGNSA. The CDR3 DNA follows: TGTGCCAGCAGCCCCCAGGTTACGCAGTATTTT. Its protein is CASSPQVTQYF.

In this sample, this clone turned up once. This sequence joins TRBV27 and TRBJ2-1; 10 nucleotides agree with TRBD2. Per the germline V gene, CDR1 is MNHEY and CDR2 is SMNVEV (reference sequence). This CDR3 has 15 amino acids. V lost 2 bases to trimming and J lost 6 bases; unmatched junction nucleotides: 4. The CDR3 sequence: CASSLGGLALNEQFF. In DNA, the CDR3 is TGTGCCAGCAGTTTAGGGGGACTAGCGCTCAATGAGCAGTTCTTC.

In DNA, the CDR3 is TGTGCCAGCAGTATGAGCGGGGCCCTCTCCTACGAGCAGTACTTC. It translates to CASSMSGALSYEQYF. The chain recombines TRBV27 with TRBJ2-7; TRBD2 agrees at 7 bases. The CDR3 length is 15 residues. Germline lookup yields CDR1 MNHEY and CDR2 SMNVEV (reference sequence). J lost 0 bases, V lost 5 bases, and 7 bases had no gene match.

In its sample, this clone was seen a few times. V usage is TRBV2 and J usage is TRBJ1-5, with no clear D. This CDR3 region has 12 residues. Germline CDR1 reads SNHLY; CDR2 reads FYNNEI. Trimming left V 3 bases short and J 8 bases short, with 8 bases between. CDR3 nucleotide sequence: TGTGCCAGCAGTGATCGCCGGGAGCCCCAGCATTTT. This encodes CASSDRREPQHF.

The genes are TRBV5-1 and TRBJ2-1; no firm D call. The V and J ends lost 1 base and 5 bases respectively, with 7 bases between them. Looked up from germline, CDR1 is SGHRS and CDR2 is YFSETQ. CDR3 length: 13 residues. The CDR3 loop reads CASSLNVNNEQFF. In nucleotides, the CDR3 is TGCGCCAGCAGCTTGAACGTAAACAATGAGCAGTTCTTC.

J is TRBJ1-4 and V is TRBV28, with 9 bases that match TRBD1. With 7 bases clipped from V and 5 bases from J, the junction kept 8 bases outside the gene matches. The CDR3 loop spans 15 amino acids. Germline lookup yields CDR1 MDHEN and CDR2 SYDVKM. This CDR3 reads CASTAGGTGNEKLFF. CDR3 in DNA: TGTGCCAGCACCGCCGGAGGGACAGGGAATGAAAAACTGTTTTTT.

The chain has TRBV4-1 and TRBJ2-1; no reliable D call. V was pared by 0 bases and J by 6 bases, with 6 bases between. The CDR3 runs to 13 residues. Germline V gene sequence: CDR1 MGHRA, CDR2 YSYEKL. CDR3 amino acids: CASSQDWSNEQFF. CDR3 bases: TGCGCCAGCAGCCAAGACTGGTCCAATGAGCAGTTCTTC.

V and J are TRBV28 and TRBJ2-3; 10 bases align to TRBD2. CDR1 and CDR2 (germline): MDHEN, SYDVKM. V was clipped by 6 bases and J by 4 bases; unmatched bases: 4. The CDR3 runs to 14 residues. CDR3: CASSLAGEADTQYF. CDR3 DNA sequence: TGTGCCAGCAGCCTAGCGGGAGAGGCAGATACGCAGTATTTT.

The rearrangement links TRBV10-3 to TRBJ2-5; 12 bases align to TRBD1. J gave up 3 bases and V 7 bases, and 6 bases lay outside the gene matches. Looked up from germline, CDR1 is ENHRY and CDR2 is SYGVKD. The CDR3 contains 15 residues. This CDR3 reads CAINSGQGAEETQYF. The CDR3 bases are TGTGCCATCAACTCGGGACAGGGGGCGGAAGAGACCCAGTACTTC.

The J gene is TRBJ1-1, the V gene TRBV6-1, with D perhaps TRBD1 (5 bases). Per the germline V gene, CDR1 is MNHNS and CDR2 is SASEGT. V was clipped by 6 bases and J by 0 bases, with 11 bases between them. The CDR3 consists of 14 residues. This CDR3 reads CASRPQAMNTEAFF. CDR3 nucleotides: TGTGCCAGCAGGCCACAGGCCATGAACACTGAAGCTTTCTTT.

V and J are TRBV30 and TRBJ2-5; tentatively, D is TRBD2 (5 bases). Trimming took off 2 bases at V and 3 bases at J, with 16 bases between the two ends. Germline V lookup: CDR1 GTSNPN, CDR2 SVGIG (reference sequence). The CDR3 runs 15 residues. Here the CDR3 reads CAWSTFGQTKETQYF. CDR3 sequence (DNA): TGTGCCTGGAGTACTTTCGGGCAGACTAAAGAGACCCAGTACTTC. The full variable domain, with the rest looked up from reference TRBV30 and TRBJ2-5, is SQTIHQWPATLVQPVGSPLSLECTVEGTSNPNLYWYRQAAGRGLQLLFYSVGIGQISSEVPQNLSASRPQDRQFILSSKKLLLSDSGFYLCAWSTFGQTKETQYFGPGTRLLVL.